Listed below are T cell receptor beta chains from one sample, sequenced in a study of blood T cell repertoires in COVID-19. TCRdb keeps only in-frame clones here, not all; method: immunoSEQ multiplex PCR. The sample lists around 71,000 clones, about 70% occurring once. Material: peripheral blood. Source of these receptors: a woman of 80 years or more with active or convalescent COVID-19. Both conserved end residues are part of each CDR3. A D gene is named only where the DNA matches it firmly. Clone size, where shown, is once, few, many, or a class for clones that have expanded.

D	J	size	V	CDR3	DNA
TRBD1	TRBJ1-2	few	TRBV7-8	CASSLAQTGADYGYTF	TGTGCCAGCAGCTTAGCGCAGACAGGGGCCGACTATGGCTACACCTTC
.	TRBJ1-1	.	TRBV6-4	CASSSDTNTEAFF	TGTGCCAGCAGTTCCGACACCAACACTGAAGCTTTCTTT
.	TRBJ1-3	.	TRBV30	CAWSEGRGNTIYF	TGTGCCTGGTCCGAAGGCAGGGGAAACACCATATATTTT
TRBD1	TRBJ2-1	few	TRBV19	CASSTPDRGLDEQFF	TGTGCCAGTAGTACCCCGGACAGGGGGCTGGATGAGCAGTTCTTC
.	TRBJ2-2	.	TRBV2	CASSDWLALHTGELFF	TGTGCCAGCAGTGATTGGCTAGCCCTCCACACCGGGGAGCTGTTTTTT
TRBD2	TRBJ2-1	.	TRBV20-1	CSASLLAGGYNEQFF	TGCAGTGCTAGTCTCCTAGCGGGGGGGTACAATGAGCAGTTCTTC
.	TRBJ1-6	.	TRBV6-2/TRBV6-3	CASSNSSPLHF	TGTGCCAGCAGTAACAGTTCACCCCTCCACTTT
.	TRBJ1-4	few	TRBV7-2	CASSLALLTPEKLFF	TGTGCCAGCAGCTTAGCGCTACTGACACCTGAAAAACTGTTTTTT
.	TRBJ2-3	.	TRBV5-4	CAGSGHTTDTQYF	TGTGCCGGATCGGGACATACCACAGATACGCAGTATTTT
TRBD2	TRBJ2-5	.	TRBV27	CASRIGGGAPETQYF	TGTGCCAGCAGGATCGGCGGGGGGGCCCCAGAGACCCAGTACTTC
.	TRBJ1-1	.	TRBV30	CAWSDPGTQNTEAFF	TGTGCCTGGAGTGACCCCGGGACTCAGAACACTGAAGCTTTCTTT
.	TRBJ1-4	.	TRBV6-4	CARTPGRDWIDEKLFF	TGTGCGAGGACGCCAGGGAGGGATTGGATAGATGAAAAACTGTTTTTT
TRBD1	TRBJ1-2	.	TRBV6-5	CASSRTGVNYGYTF	TGTGCCAGCAGCCGGACAGGAGTCAACTATGGCTACACCTTC
.	TRBJ1-2	.	TRBV6-5	CASSQDTYGYTF	TGTGCCAGCAGCCAGGACACGTATGGCTACACCTTC
.	TRBJ2-2	.	TRBV29-1	CSVLGPNTGELFF	TGCAGCGTTCTAGGCCCGAACACCGGGGAGCTGTTTTTT
TRBD1	TRBJ2-7	many	TRBV7-9	CASRQGSSYEQYF	TGTGCCAGCAGACAGGGGTCCTCCTACGAGCAGTACTTC
.	TRBJ1-1	.	TRBV5-4	CASSLGPSGDTLNTEAFF	TGTGCCAGCAGCTTGGGCCCCAGTGGGGACACCCTGAACACTGAAGCTTTCTTT
TRBD1	TRBJ2-2	once	TRBV5-1	CASSSGTEITGELFF	TGCGCCAGCAGCTCGGGGACAGAAATCACCGGGGAGCTGTTTTTT
TRBD1	TRBJ1-2	.	TRBV7-8	CASSLVSGGSYTF	TGTGCCAGCAGCTTAGTTTCAGGGGGCAGCTACACCTTC
.	TRBJ2-1	.	TRBV5-1	CASSLVGAVSYNEQFF	TGCGCCAGCAGCTTGGTAGGGGCAGTTTCCTACAATGAGCAGTTCTTC
.	TRBJ1-2	.	TRBV7-9	CASSLKGRDGPYGYTF	TGTGCCAGCAGCTTAAAGGGGCGGGACGGTCCCTATGGCTACACCTTC
.	TRBJ2-1	.	TRBV5-4	CASSLETVQFF	TGTGCCAGCAGCTTGGAAACAGTGCAGTTCTTC
.	TRBJ1-4	many	TRBV4-3	CASSQGGEANEKLFF	TGCGCCAGCAGCCAAGGAGGCGAAGCTAATGAAAAACTGTTTTTT
.	TRBJ1-2	.	TRBV5-6	CASSSYRASGPIYGYTF	TGTGCCAGCAGCTCCTACAGGGCCTCTGGCCCGATTTATGGCTACACCTTC
.	TRBJ1-1	.	TRBV7-9	CASSLGRGGDEAFF	TGTGCCAGCAGCTTAGGTAGAGGGGGAGATGAAGCTTTCTTT
TRBD2	TRBJ2-1	.	TRBV5-1	CASSLAGTSGGRNEQFF	TGCGCCAGCAGCTTGGCCGGGACTAGCGGCGGTCGGAATGAGCAGTTCTTC
TRBD2	TRBJ2-7	.	TRBV7-8	CASSFGGSSYEQYF	TGTGCCAGCAGCTTTGGCGGGAGCTCCTACGAGCAGTACTTC
.	TRBJ2-5	.	TRBV6-5	CASSYLTGGLQETQYF	TGTGCCAGCAGTTACCTAACAGGAGGGCTTCAAGAGACCCAGTACTTC
.	TRBJ1-1	.	TRBV6-6	CASNEREASTEAFF	TGTGCCAGCAATGAGAGGGAAGCCAGCACTGAAGCTTTCTTT
.	TRBJ2-1	.	TRBV7-9	CASSTGPGLGYNEQFF	TGTGCCAGCAGCACAGGCCCGGGACTTGGGTACAATGAGCAGTTCTTC
TRBD1	TRBJ2-2	once	TRBV19	CASSLQGVTGELFF	TGTGCCAGTAGCTTACAGGGGGTCACCGGGGAGCTGTTTTTT
.	TRBJ2-7	.	TRBV12-3/TRBV12-4	CASRHPPTGEQYF	TGTGCCAGCAGACACCCACCCACAGGAGAGCAGTACTTC
.	TRBJ1-6	few	TRBV30	CAWWRGYNSPLHF	TGTGCCTGGTGGAGGGGATATAATTCACCCCTCCACTTT
.	TRBJ2-7	.	TRBV7-2	CASSFHQGYEQYF	TGTGCCAGCAGCTTCCACCAGGGATACGAGCAGTACTTC
.	TRBJ1-5	.	TRBV6-1	CASSERPQHF	TGTGCCAGCAGTGAGAGGCCCCAGCATTTT
.	TRBJ2-2	.	TRBV2	CASSEVATGELFF	TGTGCCAGCAGTGAAGTGGCCACCGGGGAGCTGTTTTTT
.	TRBJ2-5	.	TRBV6-2/TRBV6-3	CASSSRGLPQETQYF	TGTGCCAGCAGTTCCCGAGGACTTCCCCAAGAGACCCAGTACTTC
TRBD1	TRBJ1-6	.	TRBV30	CAWSADLRGRSPLHF	TGTGCCTGGAGCGCAGACCTAAGGGGGCGGTCACCCCTCCACTTT
TRBD1	TRBJ1-2	.	TRBV3-1/TRBV3-2	CASSSRQGNYGYTF	TGTGCCAGCAGCTCACGACAGGGAAACTATGGCTACACCTTC
.	TRBJ2-5	.	TRBV15	CATSRDRAGRTQYF	TGTGCCACCAGCAGAGATAGGGCCGGGAGGACCCAGTACTTC
TRBD1	TRBJ1-5	.	TRBV28	CASSHRQGRNQPQHF	TGTGCCAGCAGTCATCGACAGGGACGCAATCAGCCCCAGCATTTT
.	TRBJ2-7	.	TRBV6-5	CASTNKRSEQYF	TGTGCCAGCACCAACAAGCGGAGCGAGCAGTACTTC
TRBD1	TRBJ1-1	.	TRBV4-3	CASSQDRTGGAEAFF	TGCGCCAGCAGCCAAGATAGGACAGGGGGTGCTGAAGCTTTCTTT
.	TRBJ2-1	.	TRBV2	CASSPTRDNEQFF	TGTGCCAGCAGCCCCACTAGGGACAATGAGCAGTTCTTC
.	TRBJ1-5	few	TRBV28	CASARQGNQPQHF	TGTGCCAGCGCCCGGCAGGGCAATCAGCCCCAGCATTTT
.	TRBJ1-4	few	TRBV5-1	CASRTGDFTTNEKLFF	TGCGCCAGCAGGACGGGGGATTTTACAACTAATGAAAAACTGTTTTTT
.	TRBJ2-5	few	TRBV11-3	CASSLGEGGEETQYF	TGTGCCAGCAGCTTAGGGGAAGGGGGTGAAGAGACCCAGTACTTC
.	TRBJ2-1	.	TRBV18	CASSHPEGVSYNEQFF	TGTGCCAGCTCCCACCCTGAGGGGGTCTCCTACAATGAGCAGTTCTTC